The following is a T cell receptor (beta chain) sequence with its context. Its antigen remains unidentified. This sample was included in a study of T cells in localized non-small cell lung cancer. Trimming took 0 bases from V and 5 from J; bases not matched to a gene: 11. Per the germline V gene, CDR1 is SGHRS and CDR2 is YFSETQ. This CDR3 has 18 residues. Assay used: immunoSEQ multiplex PCR; TCRdb lists only in-frame clones, some missing. The sample carries about 56,000 clones, 86% recorded once. The study, taken as a whole, reports: Blood T cell density predicted longer survival; adjacent-lung clonality, shorter. Of the top 100 tumor clones, median about 53 were in adjacent lung, over 25 among its top 100.

The source was peripheral blood, collected before any cancer treatment. The chain recombines TRBV5-1 with TRBJ2-1; 10 bases fit TRBD1. This clonotype was sampled from a woman aged 35 to 70 with stage I lung adenocarcinoma. The CDR3 spells CASSLEGQGYNWNNEQFF. In nucleotides, the CDR3 is TGCGCCAGCAGCTTGGAGGGACAGGGGTACAATTGGAACAATGAGCAGTTCTTC. Using reference TRBV5-1 and TRBJ2-1 for the parts outside the CDR3, the full variable domain is KAGVTQTPRYLIKTRGQQVTLSCSPISGHRSVSWYQQTPGQGLQFLFEYFSETQRNKGNFPGRFSGRQFSNSRSEMNVSTLELGDSALYLCASSLEGQGYNWNNEQFFGPGTRLTVL.